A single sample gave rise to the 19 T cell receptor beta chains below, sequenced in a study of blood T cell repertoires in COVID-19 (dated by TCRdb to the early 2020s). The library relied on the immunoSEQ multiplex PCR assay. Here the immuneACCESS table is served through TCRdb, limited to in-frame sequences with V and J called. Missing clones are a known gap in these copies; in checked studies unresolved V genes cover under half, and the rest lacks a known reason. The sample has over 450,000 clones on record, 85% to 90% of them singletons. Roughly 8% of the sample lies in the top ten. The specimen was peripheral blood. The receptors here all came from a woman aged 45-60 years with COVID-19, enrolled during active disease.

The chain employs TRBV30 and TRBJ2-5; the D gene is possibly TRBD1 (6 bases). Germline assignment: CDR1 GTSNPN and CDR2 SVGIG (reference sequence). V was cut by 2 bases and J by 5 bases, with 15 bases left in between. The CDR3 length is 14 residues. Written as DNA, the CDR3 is TGTGCCTGGAGTCCACAGGGATCGGCCGAGACCCAGTACTTC. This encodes CAWSPQGSAETQYF. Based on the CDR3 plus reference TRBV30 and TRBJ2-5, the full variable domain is SQTIHQWPATLVQPVGSPLSLECTVEGTSNPNLYWYRQAAGRGLQLLFYSVGIGQISSEVPQNLSASRPQDRQFILSSKKLLLSDSGFYLCAWSPQGSAETQYFGPGTRLLVL.

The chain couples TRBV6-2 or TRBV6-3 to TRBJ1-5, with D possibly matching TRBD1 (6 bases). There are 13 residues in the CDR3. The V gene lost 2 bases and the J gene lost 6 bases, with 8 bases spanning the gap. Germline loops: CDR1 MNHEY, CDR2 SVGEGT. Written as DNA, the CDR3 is TGTGCCAGCAGTTACAGGGGGACTCAGCCCCAGCATTTT. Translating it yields CASSYRGTQPQHF.

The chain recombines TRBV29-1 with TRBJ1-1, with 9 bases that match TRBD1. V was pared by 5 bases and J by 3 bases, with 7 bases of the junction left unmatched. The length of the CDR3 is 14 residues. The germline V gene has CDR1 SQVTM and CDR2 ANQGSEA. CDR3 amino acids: CSVTIQGAHTEAFF. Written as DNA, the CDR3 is TGCAGCGTTACCATACAGGGGGCGCACACTGAAGCTTTCTTT.

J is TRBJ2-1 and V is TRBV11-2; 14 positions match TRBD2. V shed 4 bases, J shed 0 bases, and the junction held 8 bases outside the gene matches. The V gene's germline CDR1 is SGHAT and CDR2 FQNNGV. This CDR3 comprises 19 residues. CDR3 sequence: CASSSRTSGGSSSYNEQFF. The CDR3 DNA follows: TGTGCCAGCAGCTCAAGGACTAGCGGGGGGTCGAGCTCCTACAATGAGCAGTTCTTC.

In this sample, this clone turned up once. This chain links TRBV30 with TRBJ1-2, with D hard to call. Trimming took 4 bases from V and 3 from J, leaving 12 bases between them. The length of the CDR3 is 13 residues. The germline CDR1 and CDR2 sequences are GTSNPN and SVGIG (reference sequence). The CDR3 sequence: CAWTEGGDYGYTF. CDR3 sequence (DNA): TGTGCCTGGACGGAGGGTGGCGACTATGGCTACACCTTC. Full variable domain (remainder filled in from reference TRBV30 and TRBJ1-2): SQTIHQWPATLVQPVGSPLSLECTVEGTSNPNLYWYRQAAGRGLQLLFYSVGIGQISSEVPQNLSASRPQDRQFILSSKKLLLSDSGFYLCAWTEGGDYGYTFGSGTRLTVV.

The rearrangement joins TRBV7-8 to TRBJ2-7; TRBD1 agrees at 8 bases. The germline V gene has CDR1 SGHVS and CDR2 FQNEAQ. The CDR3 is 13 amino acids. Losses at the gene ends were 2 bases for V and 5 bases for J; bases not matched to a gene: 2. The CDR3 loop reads CASSLTGGNEQYF. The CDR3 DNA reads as TGTGCCAGCAGCTTAACAGGGGGAAACGAGCAGTACTTC.

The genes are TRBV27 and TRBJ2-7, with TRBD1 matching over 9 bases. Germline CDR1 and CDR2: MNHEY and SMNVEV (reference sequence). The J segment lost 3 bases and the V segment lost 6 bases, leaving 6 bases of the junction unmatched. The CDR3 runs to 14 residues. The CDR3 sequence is CASSRQGGSYEQYF. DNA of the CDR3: TGTGCCAGCAGCCGACAGGGGGGCAGCTACGAGCAGTACTTC.

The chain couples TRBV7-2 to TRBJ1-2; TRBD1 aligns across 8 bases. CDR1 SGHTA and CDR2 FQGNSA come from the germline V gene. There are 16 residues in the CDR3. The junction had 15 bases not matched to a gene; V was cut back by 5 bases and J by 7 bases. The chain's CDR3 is CASSGGFRDRRGGYTF. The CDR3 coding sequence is TGTGCCAGCAGCGGGGGATTCCGGGACAGGAGAGGTGGCTACACCTTC.

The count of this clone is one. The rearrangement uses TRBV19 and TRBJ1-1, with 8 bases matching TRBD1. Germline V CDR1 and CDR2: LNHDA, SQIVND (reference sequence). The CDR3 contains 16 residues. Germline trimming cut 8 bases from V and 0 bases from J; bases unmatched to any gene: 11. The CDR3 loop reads CASGGGTGVLNTEAFF. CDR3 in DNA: TGTGCCAGTGGGGGGGGGACAGGAGTACTGAACACTGAAGCTTTCTTT. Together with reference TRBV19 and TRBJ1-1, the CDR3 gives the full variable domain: DGGITQSPKYLFRKEGQNVTLSCEQNLNHDAMYWYRQDPGQGLRLIYYSQIVNDFQKGDIAEGYSVSREKKESFPLTVTSAQKNPTAFYLCASGGGTGVLNTEAFFGQGTRLTVV.

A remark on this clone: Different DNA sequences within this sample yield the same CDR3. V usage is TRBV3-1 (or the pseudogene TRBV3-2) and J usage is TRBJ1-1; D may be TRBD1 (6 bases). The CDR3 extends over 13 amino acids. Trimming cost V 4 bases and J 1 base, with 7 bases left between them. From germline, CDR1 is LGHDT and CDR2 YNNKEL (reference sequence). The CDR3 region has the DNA TGTGCCAGCAGCCTGACAGGGAACACTGAAGCTTTCTTT. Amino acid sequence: CASSLTGNTEAFF.

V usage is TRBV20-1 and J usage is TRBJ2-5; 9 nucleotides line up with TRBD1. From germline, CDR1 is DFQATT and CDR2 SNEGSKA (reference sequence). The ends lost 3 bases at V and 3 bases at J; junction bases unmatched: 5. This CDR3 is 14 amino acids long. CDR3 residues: CSASGWTGEETQYF. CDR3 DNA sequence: TGCAGTGCTAGTGGTTGGACAGGGGAAGAGACCCAGTACTTC.

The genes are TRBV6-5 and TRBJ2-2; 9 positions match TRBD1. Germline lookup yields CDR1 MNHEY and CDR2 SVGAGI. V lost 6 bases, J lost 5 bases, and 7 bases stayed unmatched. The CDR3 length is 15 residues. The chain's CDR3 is CASRVYRGQTGELFF. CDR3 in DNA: TGTGCCAGCAGGGTATACAGGGGGCAAACCGGGGAGCTGTTTTTT.

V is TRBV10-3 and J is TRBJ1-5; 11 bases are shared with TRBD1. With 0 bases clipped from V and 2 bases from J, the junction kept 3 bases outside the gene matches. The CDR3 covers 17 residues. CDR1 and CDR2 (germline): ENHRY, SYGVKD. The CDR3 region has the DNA TGTGCCATCAGTGAGTCAGGGGGACAGGGGGGCAATCAGCCCCAGCATTTT. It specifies CAISESGGQGGNQPQHF.

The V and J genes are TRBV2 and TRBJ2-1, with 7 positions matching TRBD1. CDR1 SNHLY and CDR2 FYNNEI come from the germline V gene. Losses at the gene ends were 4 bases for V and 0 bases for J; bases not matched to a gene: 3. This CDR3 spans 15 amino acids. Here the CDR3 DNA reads TGTGCCAGCAGTGCCGACAGGGTCTCCTACAATGAGCAGTTCTTC. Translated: CASSADRVSYNEQFF.

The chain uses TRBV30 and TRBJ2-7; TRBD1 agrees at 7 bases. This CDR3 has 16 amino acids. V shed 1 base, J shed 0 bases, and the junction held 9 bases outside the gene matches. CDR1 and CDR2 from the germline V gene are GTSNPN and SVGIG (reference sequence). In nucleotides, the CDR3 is TGTGCCTGGAGTGGGTTTCCGACAGGGAGCTCCTACGAGCAGTACTTC. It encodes CAWSGFPTGSSYEQYF.

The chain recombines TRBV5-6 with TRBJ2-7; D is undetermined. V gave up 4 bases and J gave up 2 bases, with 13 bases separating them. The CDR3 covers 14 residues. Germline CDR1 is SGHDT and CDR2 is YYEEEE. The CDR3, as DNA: TGTGCCAGCAGCCGAGAAAATGAACCCTACGAGCAGTACTTC. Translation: CASSRENEPYEQYF.

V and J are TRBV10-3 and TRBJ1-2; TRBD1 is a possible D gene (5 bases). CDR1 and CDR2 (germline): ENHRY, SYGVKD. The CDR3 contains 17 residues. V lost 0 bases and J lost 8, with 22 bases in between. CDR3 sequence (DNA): TGTGCCATCAGTGAGTCGGAGGGGCCGGGGGTCTCTAGAGGCTACACCTTC. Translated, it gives CAISESEGPGVSRGYTF.

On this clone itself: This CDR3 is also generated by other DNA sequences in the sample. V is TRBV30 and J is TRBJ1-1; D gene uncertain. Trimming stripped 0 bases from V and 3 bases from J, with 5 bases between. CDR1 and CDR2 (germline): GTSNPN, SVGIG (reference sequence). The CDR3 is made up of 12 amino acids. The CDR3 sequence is CAWSVLDTEAFF. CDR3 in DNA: TGTGCCTGGAGTGTACTTGACACTGAAGCTTTCTTT.

CDR3 DNA sequence: TGCGCCAGCAGCTTGGATGGGGGACACCCTAACTATGGCTACACCTTC. Translated, it gives CASSLDGGHPNYGYTF. The V call is TRBV5-1, the J call TRBJ1-2; the D gene is possibly TRBD1 (6 bases). The CDR3 length is 16 residues. V lost 0 bases and J lost 0, with 12 bases in between. The V gene's germline CDR1 is SGHRS and CDR2 YFSETQ.